The source of this T cell receptor beta chain is a study of blood T cell repertoires in COVID-19. Overall study context: The samples span acute and convalescent COVID-19 from the United States, Italy and Spain. Sources were T cells, B-cell-depleted T cells, or PBMCs; the material itself was cDNA or gDNA.

In the authors' methods: Estimates of nucleated cell counts were drawn from the amplification of reference gene primers. Data came from immunoSEQ multiplex PCR; TCRdb stores just in-frame clones and leaves some out. From that table come the V and J calls and clone size; the DNA was used to work out D and trimming. In the table there are 190,000 or so clones, 80% to 90% of which are singletons. Germline-derived CDR1 and CDR2 are KGHSH and LQKENI. V was shortened by 3 bases and J by 4 bases, with 3 bases between the two germline ends. The CDR3 has 12 amino acids. This receptor was identified in a man aged 40-49 years who had recovered from COVID-19. Sequencing was performed on PBMCs or T cells enriched from blood (not recorded which). J is TRBJ2-2 and V is TRBV18; D is unclear. In nucleotides, the CDR3 is TGTGCCAGCTCACCCCGCACCGGGGAGCTGTTTTTT. Translating it yields CASSPRTGELFF.